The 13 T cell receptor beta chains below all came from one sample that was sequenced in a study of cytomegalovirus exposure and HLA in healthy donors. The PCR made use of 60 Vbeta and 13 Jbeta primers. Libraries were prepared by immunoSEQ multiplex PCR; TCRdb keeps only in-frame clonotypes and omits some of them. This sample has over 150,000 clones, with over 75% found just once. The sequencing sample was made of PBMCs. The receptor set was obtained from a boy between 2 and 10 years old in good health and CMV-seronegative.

DNA for the CDR3: TGTGCCAGCAGTTACCTAACAGGGGGCGGAGAGACCCAGTACTTC. Translating it yields CASSYLTGGGETQYF. The chain recombines TRBV6-5 with TRBJ2-5; 9 nucleotides agree with TRBD1. The CDR3 runs 15 residues. The V segment lost 2 bases and the J segment 4 bases; nucleotides outside the gene matches: 5. Germline-derived CDR1 and CDR2 are MNHEY and SVGAGI.

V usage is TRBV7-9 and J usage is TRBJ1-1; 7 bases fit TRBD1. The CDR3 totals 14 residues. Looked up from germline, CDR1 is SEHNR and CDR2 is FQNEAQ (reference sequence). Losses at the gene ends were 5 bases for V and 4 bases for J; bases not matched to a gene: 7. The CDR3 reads CASSQTTGATEAFF. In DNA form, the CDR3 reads TGTGCCAGCAGCCAGACTACAGGGGCCACTGAAGCTTTCTTT.

In DNA form, the CDR3 reads TGTGCCAGTAGTAACACAGGTCCTAGCAATCAGCCCCAGCATTTT. Amino acid sequence: CASSNTGPSNQPQHF. The genes are TRBV19 and TRBJ1-5; possibly TRBD1 for D (5 bases). Germline V lookup: CDR1 LNHDA, CDR2 SQIVND (reference sequence). The V and J ends lost 4 bases and 0 bases respectively, with 10 bases between them. This CDR3 spans 15 amino acids.

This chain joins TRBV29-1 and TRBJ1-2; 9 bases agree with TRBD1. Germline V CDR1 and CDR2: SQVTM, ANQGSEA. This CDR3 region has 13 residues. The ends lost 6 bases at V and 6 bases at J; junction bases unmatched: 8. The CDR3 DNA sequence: TGCAGCGTGAGGACAGGGGACTGGGATGGCTACACCTTC. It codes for CSVRTGDWDGYTF.

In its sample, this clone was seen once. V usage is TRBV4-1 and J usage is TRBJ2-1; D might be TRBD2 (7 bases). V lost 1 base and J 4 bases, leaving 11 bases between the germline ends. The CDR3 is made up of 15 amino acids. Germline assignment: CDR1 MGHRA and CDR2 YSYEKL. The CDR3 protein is CASSQAGGLYNEQFF. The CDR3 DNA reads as TGCGCCAGCAGCCAAGCCGGGGGGCTTTACAATGAGCAGTTCTTC.

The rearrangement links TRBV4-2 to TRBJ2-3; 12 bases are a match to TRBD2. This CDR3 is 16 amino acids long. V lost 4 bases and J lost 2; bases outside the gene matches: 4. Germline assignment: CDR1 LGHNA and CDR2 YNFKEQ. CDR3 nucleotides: TGTGCCAGCAGCCGAGGACTAGCGGGGACCACAGATACGCAGTATTTT. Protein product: CASSRGLAGTTDTQYF.

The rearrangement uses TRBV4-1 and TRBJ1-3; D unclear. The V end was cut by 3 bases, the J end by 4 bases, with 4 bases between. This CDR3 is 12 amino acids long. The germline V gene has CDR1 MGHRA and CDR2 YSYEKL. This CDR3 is CASSQGGNTIYF. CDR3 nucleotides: TGCGCCAGCAGCCAGGGCGGAAACACCATATATTTT.

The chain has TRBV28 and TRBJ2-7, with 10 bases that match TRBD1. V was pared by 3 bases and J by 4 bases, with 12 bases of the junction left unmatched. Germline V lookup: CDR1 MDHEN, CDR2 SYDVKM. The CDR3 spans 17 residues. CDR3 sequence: CASSLVGTGDISYEQYF. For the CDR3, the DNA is TGTGCCAGCAGTTTGGTGGGGACAGGGGACATCTCTTACGAGCAGTACTTC.

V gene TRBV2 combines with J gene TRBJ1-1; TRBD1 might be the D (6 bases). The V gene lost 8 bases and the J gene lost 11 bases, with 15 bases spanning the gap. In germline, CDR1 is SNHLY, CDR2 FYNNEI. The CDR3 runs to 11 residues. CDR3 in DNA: TGTGCCAGCGGTCGAGGGGGGGACGCTTTCTTT. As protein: CASGRGGDAFF.

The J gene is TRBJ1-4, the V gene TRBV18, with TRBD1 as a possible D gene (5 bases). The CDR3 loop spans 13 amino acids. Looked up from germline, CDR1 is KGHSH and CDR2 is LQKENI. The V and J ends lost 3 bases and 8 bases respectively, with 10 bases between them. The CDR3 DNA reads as TGTGCCAGCTCACCCCAGGGCGCCGAAAAACTGTTTTTT. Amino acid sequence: CASSPQGAEKLFF.

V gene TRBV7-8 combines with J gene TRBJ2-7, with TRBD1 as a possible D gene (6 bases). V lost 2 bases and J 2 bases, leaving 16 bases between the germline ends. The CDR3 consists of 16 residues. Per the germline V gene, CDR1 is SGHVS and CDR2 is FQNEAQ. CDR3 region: CASSLWDRDKAYEQYF. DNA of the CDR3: TGTGCCAGCAGCTTATGGGACCGGGACAAGGCCTACGAGCAGTACTTC.

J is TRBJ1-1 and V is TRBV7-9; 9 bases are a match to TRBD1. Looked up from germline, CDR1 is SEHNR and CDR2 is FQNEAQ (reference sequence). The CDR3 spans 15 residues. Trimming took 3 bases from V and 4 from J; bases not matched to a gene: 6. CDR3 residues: CASSFTGGRSTEAFF. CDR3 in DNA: TGTGCCAGCAGCTTTACAGGGGGCCGAAGCACTGAAGCTTTCTTT.

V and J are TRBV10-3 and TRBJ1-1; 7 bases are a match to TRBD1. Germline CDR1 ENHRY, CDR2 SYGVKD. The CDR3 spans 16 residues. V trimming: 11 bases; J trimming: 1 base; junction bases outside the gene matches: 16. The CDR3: CAVRSPTGWRNTEAFF. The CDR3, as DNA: TGTGCCGTACGGTCACCGACAGGGTGGCGGAACACTGAAGCTTTCTTT.